The 23 T cell receptor beta chains listed next were all sequenced from one sample in a study of read filtering for tumor transcriptome and immune sequencing. This library used about 360 ng RNA and molecular barcoded adaptors spanning alpha/delta and beta/gamma chains. TCRdb re-called the reads through MiXCR, storing one row per CDR3 protein. The data contain around 65,000 distinct CDR3 sequences, less than 20% of them singletons. The sequenced material came from a population of CD138-negative cells sorted from bone marrow. The receptor set was obtained from a donor aged 40 or over with multiple myeloma.

The chain has TRBV20-1 and TRBJ2-1, with 11 bases lining up with TRBD1. The V segment lost 1 base and the J segment 9 bases; nucleotides outside the gene matches: 5. CDR3 length equals 14 residues. The germline gives CDR1 DFQATT, CDR2 SNEGSKA (reference sequence). CDR3 coding DNA: TGCAGTGCTAGAGGGGACAGGGGGAGAGGTGAGCAGTTCTTC. This sequence encodes CSARGDRGRGEQFF.

This clonotype was counted a few times. This chain uses TRBV5-1 with TRBJ2-1; D may be TRBD1 or TRBD2 (5 bases each). CDR1 is SGHRS, CDR2 YFSETQ, per germline. Trimming cost V 2 bases and J 10 bases, with 16 bases left between them. There are 14 residues in the CDR3. This chain's CDR3 is CASSLNGAAGEQFF. In DNA form, the CDR3 reads TGCGCCAGCAGCTTAAATGGGGCGGCGGGCGAGCAGTTCTTC.

This chain joins TRBV18 and TRBJ2-5; D tentatively fits TRBD1 or TRBD2 (5 bases each). The CDR3 sequence is 14 residues long. Germline loops: CDR1 KGHSH, CDR2 LQKENI. V was cut by 6 bases and J by 5 bases, with 16 bases left in between. The CDR3 protein is CASSLGADGETQYF. DNA for the CDR3: TGTGCCAGCTCCCTCGGGGCAGACGGTGAGACCCAGTACTTC.

Turning to this clonotype: One end of the junction varies from germline; a read error may be responsible. V usage is TRBV5-1 and J usage is TRBJ1-1; a weak D match, TRBD1 (5 bases). The CDR3 contains 15 residues. Germline CDR1 reads SGHRS; CDR2 reads YFSETQ. CDR3 sequence (DNA): TGCGCCGGCAGCTACTTGGTGGGGGAGAGTACTGTAGCTTTCTTT. It yields the protein CAGSYLVGESTVAFF.

Notes on this clonotype: A much larger clone lies a single base off, so this may be a read error. The chain carries TRBV9 and TRBJ2-3; 7 positions agree with TRBD1. The CDR3 totals 14 residues. The junction had 6 bases not matched to a gene; V was cut back by 7 bases and J by 1 base. The germline CDR1 and CDR2 sequences are SGDLS and YYNGEE. CDR3 residues: CASSSGTGTDTQYF. The CDR3 nucleotides read TGTGCCAGCTCCTCAGGGACAGGCACAGATACGCAGTATTTT. Full variable domain (rest looked up from reference TRBV9 and TRBJ2-3): DSGVTQTPKHLITATGQRVTLRCSPRSGDLSVYWYQQSLDQGLQFLIQYYNGEERAKGNILERFSAQQFPDLHSELNLSSLELGDSALYFCASSSGTGTDTQYFGPGTRLTVL.

As regards this clonotype: This may come from a read error, since a much larger clone is one base off. The CDR3 end shows no conserved phenylalanine or tryptophan, and so a read error is likely. The gene calls are TRBV7-6 and TRBJ2-3; D assignment may be TRBD1 or TRBD2 (5 bases each). This CDR3 is 15 amino acids long. The germline CDR1 and CDR2 sequences are SGHVS and FNYEAQ. The germline V and J ends were trimmed by 1 base and 0 bases, with 8 bases remaining between them. The DNA of the CDR3 is TGTGCCAGCAGCTTAGGAGAGGGGAGCACAGATACGCAGTATTTA. It codes for CASSLGEGSTDTQYL.

There are a few counts of this clonotype. The CDR3 is CSVDASGGRDYGYTF. The CDR3 DNA reads TGCAGCGTTGATGCGTCAGGCGGTCGAGACTATGGCTACACCTTC. The chain has TRBV29-1 and TRBJ1-2; D remains ambiguous. The CDR3 contains 15 residues. The V end lost 3 bases, the J end lost 3 bases, and 17 bases lay between the germline ends. Looked up from germline, CDR1 is SQVTM and CDR2 is ANQGSEA.

This clonotype was recorded many times. This chain joins TRBV7-2 and TRBJ2-2; D is ambiguous. V gave up 1 base and J gave up 2 bases, with 8 bases separating them. The V gene's germline CDR1 is SGHTA and CDR2 FQGNSA. This CDR3 is built from 15 residues. CDR3 bases: TGTGCCAGCAGCTTAGTGCCAGCTAACACCGGGGAGCTGTTTTTT. It translates to CASSLVPANTGELFF.

This clonotype was seen many times. The V call is TRBV12-3 or TRBV12-4, the J call TRBJ2-3; 7 bases are shared with TRBD2. The ends lost 3 bases at V and 4 bases at J; junction bases unmatched: 4. The CDR3 runs to 14 residues. CDR3 residues: CASSFAGVPDTQYF. The CDR3 nucleotides read TGTGCCAGCAGTTTCGCGGGAGTGCCAGATACGCAGTATTTT.

This clonotype was recorded many times. The chain is built from TRBV19 and TRBJ2-2; TRBD2 is a possible D gene (6 bases). Germline CDR1 reads LNHDA; CDR2 reads SQIVND (reference sequence). CDR3 size: 15 residues. V shed 5 bases and J shed 3 bases, with 13 bases lying between them. CDR3 in DNA: TGTGCCAGTAGTCGAACGGGAGTGGACACCGGGGAGCTGTTTTTT. Residues: CASSRTGVDTGELFF.

Details on this clonotype: A single base separates this from a much larger clone, so it may be a read error. The chain combines TRBV12-3 or TRBV12-4 with TRBJ2-3; D may be TRBD1 (6 bases). This CDR3 spans 13 amino acids. The CDR3 spells CASSLTGTDPQYF. For the CDR3, the DNA is TGTGCCAGCAGTTTGACAGGCACAGATCCGCAGTATTTT.

With regard to this clonotype: This likely reflects a read error, since a far larger clone is one base away. V gene TRBV7-2 combines with J gene TRBJ2-1; a possible D gene is TRBD1 (5 bases). The CDR3 loop spans 14 amino acids. The germline gives CDR1 SGHTA, CDR2 FQGNSA. CDR3 amino acids: CASSSGSTNNGQFF. Here the CDR3 DNA reads TGTGCCAGCAGTTCAGGGTCCACGAACAATGGGCAGTTCTTC. The whole variable domain, remainder taken from reference TRBV7-2 and TRBJ2-1, is GAGVSQSPSNKVTEKGKDVELRCDPISGHTALYWYRQSLGQGLEFLIYFQGNSAPDKSGLPSDRFSAERTGGSVSTLTIQRTQQEDSAVYLCASSSGSTNNGQFFGPGTRLTVL.

The rearrangement links TRBV18 to TRBJ2-1, with 9 nucleotides matching TRBD1. The CDR3 totals 15 residues. Germline V gene sequence: CDR1 KGHSH, CDR2 LQKENI. The V segment lost 2 bases and the J segment 4 bases; nucleotides outside the gene matches: 3. Written as DNA, the CDR3 is TGTGCCAGCTCACCAACGGGACAGGGATACAATGAGCAGTTCTTC. This translates into CASSPTGQGYNEQFF. Based on the CDR3 plus reference TRBV18 and TRBJ2-1, the full variable domain is NAGVMQNPRHLVRRRGQEARLRCSPMKGHSHVYWYRQLPEEGLKFMVYLQKENIIDESGMPKERFSAEFPKEGPSILRIQQVVRGDSAAYFCASSPTGQGYNEQFFGPGTRLTVL.

The table lists this clonotype with many counts. This chain joins TRBV7-9 and TRBJ2-5; 8 bases match TRBD1. With 7 bases clipped from V and 2 bases from J, the junction kept 6 bases outside the gene matches. Germline-derived CDR1 and CDR2 are SEHNR and FQNEAQ (reference sequence). The CDR3 runs 14 residues. This chain's CDR3 is CASNNQGAQETQYF. The CDR3 bases are TGTGCCAGCAACAACCAGGGGGCTCAAGAGACCCAGTACTTC.

This clonotype was seen once. This may be a read error, as it is one base from a much larger clone. The rearrangement joins TRBV15 to TRBJ2-5; 8 nucleotides align to TRBD2. Germline-derived CDR1 and CDR2 are LNHNV and YYDKDF (reference sequence). This CDR3 region has 16 residues. The CDR3 nucleotides read TGTGCCACCTGCAGAGATCACAGCGGGAGAACGGAGACCCAGTACTTC. This gives the protein CATCRDHSGRTETQYF.

Concerning this clonotype: This could be a read error, since a much larger clone is one nucleotide away. CDR3 bases: TGTGCCAGCAGCTCGAATCCAGCGGGACAGGTCGAGCAGTACTTC. Translation gives CASSSNPAGQVEQYF. J is TRBJ2-7 and V is TRBV7-8; D possibly corresponds to TRBD1 (8 bases). Germline assignment: CDR1 SGHVS and CDR2 FQNEAQ. Trimming removed 4 bases from V and 6 bases from J, with 19 bases in between. This CDR3 comprises 15 residues.

This clonotype was picked up many times. The V call is TRBV27, the J call TRBJ2-7; D is perhaps TRBD1 (6 bases). V was shortened by 7 bases and J by 5 bases, with 18 bases between the two germline ends. The germline V gene encodes CDR1 MNHEY and CDR2 SMNVEV (reference sequence). This CDR3 comprises 14 residues. The CDR3 sequence: CASTPAGDPNEQYF. The CDR3 region has the DNA TGTGCCAGCACCCCCGCAGGGGATCCCAACGAGCAGTACTTC.

This clonotype has ten or more counts. The genes are TRBV9 and TRBJ2-2; TRBD1 or TRBD2 may be the D gene (6 bases each). The CDR3 length is 16 residues. V lost 7 bases to trimming and J lost 5 bases, with 21 bases between them. Germline V gene lookup returns CDR1 SGDLS and CDR2 YYNGEE. Here the CDR3 DNA reads TGTGCCAGCTCGCGGGGCCGGGACACCATAACCGGGGAGCTGTTTTTT. Translating gives CASSRGRDTITGELFF.

This clonotype appeared a few times. The J gene is TRBJ2-7, the V gene TRBV30; 8 bases agree with TRBD2. V was pared by 0 bases and J by 3 bases, with 4 bases of the junction left unmatched. The CDR3 is 14 amino acids. Germline V gene sequence: CDR1 GTSNPN, CDR2 SVGIG (reference sequence). Here the CDR3 DNA reads TGTGCCTGGAGTGTAAAACTAGCGGTCTACGAGCAGTACTTC. It is translated as CAWSVKLAVYEQYF.

This clonotype was detected a few times. The chain joins TRBV2 to TRBJ1-2; D is uncertain. V lost 4 bases to trimming and J lost 4 bases, with 13 bases between them. CDR1 and CDR2 from the germline V gene are SNHLY and FYNNEI. The CDR3 covers 14 residues. The CDR3 region is CASSGNRGSYGYTF. The CDR3 region has the DNA TGTGCCAGCAGTGGTAACCGCGGGTCCTATGGCTACACCTTC.

The chain combines TRBV27 with TRBJ1-6, with 8 bases identical to TRBD1. This CDR3 has 15 amino acids. CDR1 is MNHEY, CDR2 SMNVEV, per germline (reference sequence). V dropped 3 bases and J dropped 10; count of bases not matched to a gene: 8. CDR3 residues: CASSFSGQGQSPLHF. Here the CDR3 DNA reads TGTGCCAGCAGTTTCTCCGGACAGGGTCAGTCACCCCTCCACTTT.

Of note for this clonotype: Without the conserved terminal phenylalanine or tryptophan, this CDR3 likely stems from a read error. V is TRBV29-1 and J is TRBJ2-1; 10 bases fit TRBD2. The CDR3 has 14 amino acids. Germline CDR1 is SQVTM and CDR2 is ANQGSEA. The DNA of the CDR3 is TGCAGCGGCCGACTAGCGGGTCCCTACGATGAGCAGTTCTCC. Protein product: CSGRLAGPYDEQFS.

This clonotype was recorded at least ten times. The chain uses TRBV20-1 and TRBJ2-3, with D perhaps TRBD2 (5 bases). Germline-derived CDR1 and CDR2 are DFQATT and SNEGSKA (reference sequence). This CDR3 has 14 amino acids. Trimming shortened V by 3 bases and J by 3 bases, and 13 bases separated the two germline ends. Written as DNA, the CDR3 is TGCAGTGCTAGCGAATTACTAGAGACAGATACGCAGTATTTT. It yields the protein CSASELLETDTQYF.